A single sample gave rise to the 12 T cell receptor beta chains below, sequenced in a study of shared clonotypes between healthy human individuals. The assay was immunoSEQ multiplex PCR, and TCRdb's table has in-frame clones only and misses some. The repertoire consists of some 1,100,000 clones, with approximately 80% occurring once and the leading ten covering around 0.47%. Sample: memory CD4+ T cells from PBMCs. Subset given: CD45RA-negative fraction. The receptor source for this set is a man aged 18 to 29 in good health. Some clones in this sample may be carry-over from other donors' samples.

The DNA of the CDR3 is TGTGCCAGCAGCCCTGGACAGGCGTATACCTACGAGCAGTACTTC. Translating gives CASSPGQAYTYEQYF. The chain is built from TRBV4-2 and TRBJ2-7; TRBD1 matches at 7 bases. V gave up 4 bases and J gave up 2 bases; unmatched junction bases: 8. CDR3 size: 15 residues. Germline lookup yields CDR1 LGHNA and CDR2 YNFKEQ.

The gene calls are TRBV7-8 and TRBJ2-7, with D possibly called TRBD1 or TRBD2 (6 bases each). With 5 bases removed from V and 6 bases from J, the gap between germline ends came to 11 bases. This CDR3 is built from 12 residues. Germline V gene data show CDR1 as SGHVS and CDR2 as FQNEAQ. CDR3 nucleotides: TGTGCCAGCAGCCACGGGGGCGGCGAGCAGTACTTC. It specifies CASSHGGGEQYF. Based on the CDR3 plus reference TRBV7-8 and TRBJ2-7, the full variable domain is GAGVSQSPRYKVAKRGQDVALRCDPISGHVSLFWYQQALGQGPEFLTYFQNEAQLDKSGLPSDRFFAERPEGSVSTLKIQRTQQEDSAVYLCASSHGGGEQYFGPGTRLTVT.

The chain links TRBV29-1 to TRBJ2-5, with 8 bases that match TRBD2. The V gene end was trimmed by 7 bases and the J gene end by 11 bases; junction bases not matched to a gene: 18. From germline, CDR1 is SQVTM and CDR2 ANQGSEA. This CDR3 has 14 amino acids. CDR3 protein: CSGSLDTGGREQYF. The CDR3 DNA reads as TGCAGCGGGTCCTTGGACACGGGAGGGAGGGAGCAGTACTTC. Full variable domain (rest looked up from reference TRBV29-1 and TRBJ2-5): SAVISQKPSRDICQRGTSLTIQCQVDSQVTMMFWYRQQPGQSLTLIATANQGSEATYESGFVIDKFPISRPNLTFSTLTVSNMSPEDSSIYLCSGSLDTGGREQYFGPGTRLLVL.

This clone was recorded once. The genes are TRBV11-2 and TRBJ1-1; D gene uncertain. CDR1 and CDR2 from the germline V gene are SGHAT and FQNNGV. The V gene lost 5 bases and the J gene lost 1 base, with 14 bases spanning the gap. CDR3 size: 15 residues. The CDR3 region is CASSPVGRTNTEAFF. DNA of the CDR3: TGTGCCAGCAGCCCCGTTGGACGTACGAACACTGAAGCTTTCTTT.

The rearrangement links TRBV2 to TRBJ1-1; tentatively, D is TRBD1 (6 bases). Germline V gene data show CDR1 as SNHLY and CDR2 as FYNNEI. The V end was cut by 8 bases, the J end by 4 bases, with 17 bases between. There are 14 residues in the CDR3. The CDR3 DNA reads as TGTGCCAGCTCCCGAATCAGGGGAGGCACTGAAGCTTTCTTT. Its translation: CASSRIRGGTEAFF. The full variable domain, completed using reference TRBV2 and TRBJ1-1, is EPEVTQTPSHQVTQMGQEVILRCVPISNHLYFYWYRQILGQKVEFLVSFYNNEISEKSEIFDDQFSVERPDGSNFTLKIRSTKLEDSAMYFCASSRIRGGTEAFFGQGTRLTVV.

V and J are TRBV10-2 and TRBJ2-3, with 9 bases lining up with TRBD1. Germline trimming cut 7 bases from V and 5 bases from J; bases unmatched to any gene: 10. Germline V gene lookup returns CDR1 WSHSY and CDR2 SAAADI. CDR3 length: 15 amino acids. The CDR3 coding sequence is TGCGCCAGCACCCCATGGGACAGGGAAGGAGATACGCAGTATTTT. It yields the protein CASTPWDREGDTQYF.

There are a few counts of this clone. This chain links TRBV10-3 with TRBJ1-2, with 10 bases lining up with TRBD1. This CDR3 has 14 amino acids. Germline CDR1 ENHRY, CDR2 SYGVKD. V shed 5 bases, J shed 5 bases, and the junction held 5 bases outside the gene matches. CDR3 residues: CAISPTGGLYGYTF. In nucleotides, the CDR3 is TGTGCCATCAGTCCGACAGGGGGCCTGTATGGCTACACCTTC.

The chain joins TRBV5-1 to TRBJ1-6, with 7 bases identical to TRBD1. This CDR3 region has 16 residues. CDR1 and CDR2 (germline): SGHRS, YFSETQ. V shed 4 bases and J 6 bases; nucleotides not matched to a gene: 10. The CDR3 DNA follows: TGCGCCAGCAGCCAAACCCCGGGACAGCCTAATTCACCCCTCCACTTT. It translates to CASSQTPGQPNSPLHF.

The V call is TRBV28, the J call TRBJ2-6; D may match TRBD1 or TRBD2 (5 bases each). Germline lookup yields CDR1 MDHEN and CDR2 SYDVKM. This CDR3 is 17 amino acids long. Trimming removed 6 bases at V and 0 bases at J, with 15 bases between. CDR3 DNA: TGTGCCAGCAGCCGAAGGGGAGTGAGCTCTGGGGCCAACGTCCTGACTTTC. This codes for CASSRRGVSSGANVLTF.

The chain recombines TRBV20-1 with TRBJ1-5; D remains unclear. V gave up 6 bases and J gave up 7 bases, with 4 bases separating them. From germline, CDR1 is DFQATT and CDR2 SNEGSKA (reference sequence). The CDR3 is 9 amino acids. In nucleotides, the CDR3 is TGCAGTGCCGGGCAGCCCCAGCATTTT. Translation gives CSAGQPQHF.

The chain links TRBV5-1 to TRBJ1-2, with D perhaps matching TRBD1 (6 bases). The V gene's germline CDR1 is SGHRS and CDR2 YFSETQ. The CDR3 has 14 amino acids. The germline V and J ends were trimmed by 5 bases and 0 bases, with 11 bases remaining between them. The DNA of the CDR3 is TGCGCCAGCAGTTTAGGGGGAGCTAACTATGGCTACACCTTC. This encodes CASSLGGANYGYTF.

V and J are TRBV6-5 and TRBJ2-1; 8 bases agree with TRBD1. The CDR3 sequence is 14 residues long. Germline loops: CDR1 MNHEY, CDR2 SVGAGI. With 6 bases clipped from V and 9 bases from J, the junction kept 10 bases outside the gene matches. CDR3 residues: CASRRQGHGGEQFF. The CDR3 region has the DNA TGTGCCAGCAGGAGACAGGGGCATGGTGGTGAGCAGTTCTTC.